This is a list of T cell receptor beta chains from one sample in a study of beta chain features in type 1 diabetes. Here immunoSEQ multiplex PCR was the method, and the copy in TCRdb shows in-frame clones only, minus some. This repertoire shows some 360,000 clones, roughly 9.8% found once; its top ten account for about 0.64%. Source material: central memory CD4+ T cells from blood. The receptor set was obtained from a man aged 30-40 years with type 1 diabetes. CDR3s include the opening cysteine and the closing phenylalanine or tryptophan. The D gene is left open where the match is weak. Part of the rows lack a size; the others show once, few, many or a class for expanded clones.

TRBJ2-7 | TRBV5-1 | few | TRBD2 | CASSLGLASEQYF | TGCGCCAGCAGCTTGGGACTAGCGAGCGAGCAGTACTTC
TRBJ1-5 | TRBV2 | few | TRBD1 | CASRARDRANQPQHF | TGTGCCAGCAGGGCCCGGGACAGGGCAAATCAGCCCCAGCATTTT
TRBJ1-2 | TRBV28 | few | . | CASEGGANYGYTF | TGTGCCAGCGAGGGAGGGGCTAACTATGGCTACACCTTC
TRBJ2-5 | TRBV28 | . | . | CASSRTLKETQYF | TGTGCCAGCAGTAGGACCCTAAAAGAGACCCAGTACTTC
TRBJ1-4 | TRBV7-9 | few | . | CASKLWANEKLFF | TGTGCCAGCAAGCTGTGGGCTAATGAAAAACTGTTTTTT
TRBJ2-2 | TRBV19 | . | . | CASSQGSLAGELFF | TGTGCCAGTAGTCAGGGTAGTTTGGCCGGGGAGCTGTTTTTT
TRBJ1-3 | TRBV7-8 | many | TRBD1 | CASRNRGLGNTIYF | TGTGCCAGCAGGAACAGGGGGCTTGGAAACACCATATATTTT
TRBJ2-2 | TRBV30 | . | . | CAWRRVGVGELFF | TGTGCCTGGCGGCGAGTGGGGGTGGGGGAGCTGTTTTTT
TRBJ1-5 | TRBV11-2 | . | . | CASSLDNGGLQPQHF | TGTGCCAGCAGCTTAGATAACGGGGGGCTTCAGCCCCAGCATTTT
TRBJ1-5 | TRBV4-3 | . | . | CASSQTYSQPQHF | TGCGCCAGCAGCCAAACATACAGTCAGCCCCAGCATTTT
TRBJ2-1 | TRBV6-5 | few | . | CASSYGPRGYNEQFF | TGTGCCAGCAGTTACGGGCCTCGCGGCTACAATGAGCAGTTCTTC
TRBJ1-1 | TRBV28 | . | . | CASRTQGTEAFF | TGTGCCAGCAGGACTCAAGGTACTGAAGCTTTCTTT
TRBJ2-7 | TRBV4-3 | many | TRBD2 | CASSQDLTSGSEQYF | TGCGCCAGCAGCCAAGATTTGACTAGCGGGAGCGAGCAGTACTTC
TRBJ2-3 | TRBV12-5 | . | . | CASGFEGVTDTQYF | TGTGCTAGTGGTTTCGAGGGGGTCACAGATACGCAGTATTTT
TRBJ1-2 | TRBV7-9 | . | . | CASSRDERGYTF | TGTGCCAGCAGTCGGGACGAACGGGGCTACACCTTC
TRBJ2-3 | TRBV19 | few | . | CASGYRDIGTDTQYF | TGTGCCAGTGGTTACCGGGACATAGGGACAGATACGCAGTATTTT
TRBJ2-1 | TRBV7-3 | . | . | CASSPRDSEGNEQFF | TGTGCCAGCAGCCCCCGCGACTCAGAGGGGAATGAGCAGTTCTTC
TRBJ1-2 | TRBV7-9 | . | TRBD1 | CASSRRGQFYGYTF | TGTGCCAGCAGCCGCAGGGGACAGTTCTATGGCTACACCTTC
TRBJ2-1 | TRBV6-6 | few | . | CASTRLGPPEQFF | TGTGCCAGCACCCGTCTAGGGCCCCCTGAGCAGTTCTTC
TRBJ1-5 | TRBV15 | few | . | CATSRVLGSNQPQHF | TGTGCCACCAGCAGAGTTTTGGGTAGTAATCAGCCCCAGCATTTT
TRBJ2-3 | TRBV5-1 | few | TRBD2 | CASSFLAGSRTDTQYF | TGCGCCAGCAGCTTCTTAGCGGGATCTAGGACAGATACGCAGTATTTT
TRBJ2-5 | TRBV5-4 | few | . | CASSLSVGRGLETQYF | TGTGCCAGCAGCTTGTCCGTTGGCAGGGGTTTGGAGACCCAGTACTTC